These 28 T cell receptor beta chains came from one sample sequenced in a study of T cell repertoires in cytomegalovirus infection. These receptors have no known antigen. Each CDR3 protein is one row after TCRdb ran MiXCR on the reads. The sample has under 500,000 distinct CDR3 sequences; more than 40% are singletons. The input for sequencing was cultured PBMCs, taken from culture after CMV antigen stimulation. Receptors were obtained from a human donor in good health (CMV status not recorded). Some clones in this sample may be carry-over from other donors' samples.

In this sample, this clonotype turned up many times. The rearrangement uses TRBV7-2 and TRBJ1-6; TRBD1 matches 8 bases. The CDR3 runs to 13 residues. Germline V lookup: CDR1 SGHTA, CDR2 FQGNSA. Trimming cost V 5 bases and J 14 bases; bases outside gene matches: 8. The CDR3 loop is CASSLRQGRALHF. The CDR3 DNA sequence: TGTGCCAGCAGCCTAAGACAGGGGCGCGCCCTCCACTTT.

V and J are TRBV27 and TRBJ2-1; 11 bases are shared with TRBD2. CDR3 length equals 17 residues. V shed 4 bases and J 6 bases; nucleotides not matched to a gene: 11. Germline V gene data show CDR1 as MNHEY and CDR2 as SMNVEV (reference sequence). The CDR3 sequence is CASSSPKLAGVPNEQFF. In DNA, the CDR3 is TGTGCCAGCAGTTCCCCAAAACTAGCGGGAGTCCCCAATGAGCAGTTCTTC.

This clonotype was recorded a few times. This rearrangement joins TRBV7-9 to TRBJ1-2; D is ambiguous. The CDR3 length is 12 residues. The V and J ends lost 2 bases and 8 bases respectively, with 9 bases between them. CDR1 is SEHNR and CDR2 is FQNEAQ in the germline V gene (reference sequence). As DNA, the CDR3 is TGTGCCAGCAGCTTAAACTATGAAGGCTACACCTTC. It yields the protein CASSLNYEGYTF.

CDR3 coding DNA: TGTGCCAGCAGCCAGGGTTGGAATGAGCAGTTCTTC. Translated: CASSQGWNEQFF. The genes are TRBV14 and TRBJ2-1; D is unclear. The V end was cut by 3 bases, the J end by 7 bases, with 7 bases between. CDR1 and CDR2 from the germline V gene are SGHDN and FVKESK. The CDR3 runs 12 residues.

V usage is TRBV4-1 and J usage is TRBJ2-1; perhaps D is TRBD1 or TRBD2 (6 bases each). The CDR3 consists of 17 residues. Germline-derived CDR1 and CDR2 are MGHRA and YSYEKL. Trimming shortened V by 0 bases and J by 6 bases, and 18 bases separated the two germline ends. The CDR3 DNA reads TGCGCCAGCAGCCAAGATGCGCGGGCCAGGGGAGGCAATGAGCAGTTCTTC. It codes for CASSQDARARGGNEQFF.

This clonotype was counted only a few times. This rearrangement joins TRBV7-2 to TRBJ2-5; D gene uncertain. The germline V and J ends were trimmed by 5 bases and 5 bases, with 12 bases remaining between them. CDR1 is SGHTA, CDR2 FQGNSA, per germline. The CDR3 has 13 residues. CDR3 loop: CASSRAWRETQYF. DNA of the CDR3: TGTGCCAGCAGCCGGGCCTGGCGGGAGACCCAGTACTTC.

This chain's CDR3 is CASSGGGRTGNNEQFF. The CDR3 DNA sequence: TGTGCCAGTAGTGGTGGGGGGAGGACAGGGAACAATGAGCAGTTCTTC. The chain links TRBV19 to TRBJ2-1; 8 bases fit TRBD1. V lost 5 bases, J lost 5 bases, and 11 bases stayed unmatched. CDR1 is LNHDA, CDR2 SQIVND, per germline (reference sequence). The CDR3 extends over 16 amino acids.

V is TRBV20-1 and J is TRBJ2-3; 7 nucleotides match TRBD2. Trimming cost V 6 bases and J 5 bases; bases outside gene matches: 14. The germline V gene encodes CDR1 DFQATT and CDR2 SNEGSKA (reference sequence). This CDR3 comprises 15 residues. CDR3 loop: CSARNPSGPGDTQYF. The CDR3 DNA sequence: TGCAGTGCCCGAAATCCTAGCGGACCAGGAGATACGCAGTATTTT.

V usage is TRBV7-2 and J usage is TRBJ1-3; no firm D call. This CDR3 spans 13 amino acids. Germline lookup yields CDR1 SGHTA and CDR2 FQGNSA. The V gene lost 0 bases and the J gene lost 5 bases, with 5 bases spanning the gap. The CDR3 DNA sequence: TGTGCCAGCAGCTTAGCCTACCGAAACACCATATATTTT. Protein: CASSLAYRNTIYF.

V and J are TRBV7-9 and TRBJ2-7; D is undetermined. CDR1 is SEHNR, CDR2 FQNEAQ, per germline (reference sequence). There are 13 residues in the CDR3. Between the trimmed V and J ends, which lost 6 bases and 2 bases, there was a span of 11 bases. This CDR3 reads CASSHESTYEQYF. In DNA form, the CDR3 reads TGTGCCAGCAGTCACGAGTCCACCTACGAGCAGTACTTC.

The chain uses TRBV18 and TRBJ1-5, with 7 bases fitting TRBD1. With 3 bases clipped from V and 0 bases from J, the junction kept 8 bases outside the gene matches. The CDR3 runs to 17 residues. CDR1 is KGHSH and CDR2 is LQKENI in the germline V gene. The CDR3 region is CASSPSTGLNSNQPQHF. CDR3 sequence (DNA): TGTGCCAGCTCACCCTCGACAGGGCTCAATAGCAATCAGCCCCAGCATTTT.

Here the CDR3 DNA reads TGTGCCAGCAGCCTAGGATCGGGGTCACCCCTCCACTTT. Residues: CASSLGSGSPLHF. The chain has TRBV11-2 and TRBJ1-6; no reliable D call. The germline V gene encodes CDR1 SGHAT and CDR2 FQNNGV. This CDR3 has 13 residues. V was trimmed by 5 bases and J by 10 bases, leaving 12 bases between them. Full variable domain (outside the CDR3, taken from reference TRBV11-2 and TRBJ1-6): EAGVAQSPRYKIIEKRQSVAFWCNPISGHATLYWYQQILGQGPKLLIQFQNNGVVDDSQLPKDRFSAERLKGVDSTLKIQPAKLEDSAVYLCASSLGSGSPLHFGNGTRLTVT.

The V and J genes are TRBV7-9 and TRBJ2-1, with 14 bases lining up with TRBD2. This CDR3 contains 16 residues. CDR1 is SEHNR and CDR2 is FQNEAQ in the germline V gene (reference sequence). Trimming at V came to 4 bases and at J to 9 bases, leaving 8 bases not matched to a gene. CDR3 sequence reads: CASSSTTSGGAIEQFF. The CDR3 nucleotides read TGTGCCAGCAGCTCCACGACTAGCGGGGGGGCCATTGAGCAGTTCTTC.

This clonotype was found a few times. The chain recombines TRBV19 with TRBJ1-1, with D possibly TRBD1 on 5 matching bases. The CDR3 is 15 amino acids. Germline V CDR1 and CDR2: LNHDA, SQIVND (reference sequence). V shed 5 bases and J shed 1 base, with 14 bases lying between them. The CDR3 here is CASSPTGPRNTEAFF. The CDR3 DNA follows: TGTGCCAGTAGTCCAACGGGGCCTAGGAACACTGAAGCTTTCTTT.

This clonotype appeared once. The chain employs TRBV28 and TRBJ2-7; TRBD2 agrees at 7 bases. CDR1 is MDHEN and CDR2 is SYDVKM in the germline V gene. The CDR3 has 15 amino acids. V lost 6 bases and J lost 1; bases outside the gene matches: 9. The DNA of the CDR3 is TGTGCCAGCAGGGGCGGGCTAGCGGAATCCTACGAGCAGTACTTC. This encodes CASRGGLAESYEQYF. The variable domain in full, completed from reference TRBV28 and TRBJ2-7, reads DVKVTQSSRYLVKRTGEKVFLECVQDMDHENMFWYRQDPGLGLRLIYFSYDVKMKEKGDIPEGYSVSREKKERFSLILESASTNQTSMYLCASRGGLAESYEQYFGPGTRLTVT.

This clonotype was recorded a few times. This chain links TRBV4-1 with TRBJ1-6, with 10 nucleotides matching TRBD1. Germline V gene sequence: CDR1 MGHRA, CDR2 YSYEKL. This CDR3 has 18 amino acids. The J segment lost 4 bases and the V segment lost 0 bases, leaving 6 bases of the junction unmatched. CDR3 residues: CASSQDAGTGAYNSPLHF. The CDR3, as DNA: TGCGCCAGCAGCCAAGACGCCGGGACAGGGGCATATAATTCACCCCTCCACTTT.

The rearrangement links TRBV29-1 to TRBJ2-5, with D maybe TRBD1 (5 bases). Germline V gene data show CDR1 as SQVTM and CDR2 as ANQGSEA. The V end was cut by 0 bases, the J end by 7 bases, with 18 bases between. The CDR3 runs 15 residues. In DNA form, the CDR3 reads TGCAGCGTTGAAGAGCGGTCCAGGGTGTTCGGGACCCAGTACTTC. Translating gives CSVEERSRVFGTQYF.

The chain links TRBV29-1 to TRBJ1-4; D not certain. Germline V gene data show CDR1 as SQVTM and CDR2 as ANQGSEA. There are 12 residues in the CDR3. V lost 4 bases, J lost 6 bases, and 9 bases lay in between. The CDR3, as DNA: TGCAGCGTTGCCAGCGGGGATGAAAAACTGTTTTTT. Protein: CSVASGDEKLFF.

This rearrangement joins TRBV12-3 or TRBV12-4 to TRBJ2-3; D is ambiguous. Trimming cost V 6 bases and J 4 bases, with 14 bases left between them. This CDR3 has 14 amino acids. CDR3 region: CASRNLLSADTQYF. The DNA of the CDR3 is TGTGCCAGCAGAAACCTCCTTAGTGCAGATACGCAGTATTTT.

The DNA for the CDR3 is TGCGCCAGCAGCCCTTATGGACAGTACGGTAACACTGAAGCTTTCTTT. It is translated as CASSPYGQYGNTEAFF. V gene TRBV4-1 combines with J gene TRBJ1-1; weak D call: TRBD1 (6 bases). CDR3 length: 16 amino acids. V gave up 4 bases and J gave up 2 bases, with 17 bases separating them. Germline CDR1 and CDR2: MGHRA and YSYEKL.

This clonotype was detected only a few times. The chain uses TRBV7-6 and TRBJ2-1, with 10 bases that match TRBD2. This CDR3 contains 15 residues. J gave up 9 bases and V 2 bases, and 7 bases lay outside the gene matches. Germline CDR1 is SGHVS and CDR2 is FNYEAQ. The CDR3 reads CASSLLVAGGPEQFF. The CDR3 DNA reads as TGTGCCAGCAGCTTATTGGTAGCGGGAGGTCCTGAGCAGTTCTTC.

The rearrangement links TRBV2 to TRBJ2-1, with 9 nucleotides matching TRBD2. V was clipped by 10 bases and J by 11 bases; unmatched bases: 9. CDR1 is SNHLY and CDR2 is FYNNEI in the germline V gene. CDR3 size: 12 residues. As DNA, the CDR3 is TGTGCCATCCTTTTTAGCGGGGGCCAGCAGTTCTTC. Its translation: CAILFSGGQQFF.

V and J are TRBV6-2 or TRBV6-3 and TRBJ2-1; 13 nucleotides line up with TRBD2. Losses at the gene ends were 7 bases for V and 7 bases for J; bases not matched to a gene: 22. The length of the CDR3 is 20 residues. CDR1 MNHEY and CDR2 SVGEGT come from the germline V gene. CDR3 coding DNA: TGTGCCAGCAAACCCTCTCGACTAGCGGGGGGCCCTCGACAAAGGAATGAGCAGTTCTTC. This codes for CASKPSRLAGGPRQRNEQFF.

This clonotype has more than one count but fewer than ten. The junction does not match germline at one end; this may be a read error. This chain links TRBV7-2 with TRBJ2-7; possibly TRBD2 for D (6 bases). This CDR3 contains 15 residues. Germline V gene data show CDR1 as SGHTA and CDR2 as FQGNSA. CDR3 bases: TGTGCCAGCACCTTAGACCCTGGGAGGACCTACGAGCAGTACTTC. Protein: CASTLDPGRTYEQYF.

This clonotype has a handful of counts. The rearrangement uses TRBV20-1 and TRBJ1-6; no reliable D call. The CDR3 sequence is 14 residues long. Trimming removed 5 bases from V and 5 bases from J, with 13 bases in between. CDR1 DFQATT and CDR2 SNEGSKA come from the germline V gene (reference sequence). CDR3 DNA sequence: TGCAGTGCTGCCCCTCCGGGGAATAATTCACCCCTCCACTTT. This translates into CSAAPPGNNSPLHF.

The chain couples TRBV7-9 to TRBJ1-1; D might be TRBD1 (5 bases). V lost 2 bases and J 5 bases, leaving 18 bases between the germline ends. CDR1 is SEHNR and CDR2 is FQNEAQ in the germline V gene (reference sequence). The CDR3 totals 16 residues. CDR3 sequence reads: CASSLQQGTPKTEAFF. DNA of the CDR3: TGTGCCAGCAGCTTACAGCAGGGAACGCCTAAGACTGAAGCTTTCTTT.

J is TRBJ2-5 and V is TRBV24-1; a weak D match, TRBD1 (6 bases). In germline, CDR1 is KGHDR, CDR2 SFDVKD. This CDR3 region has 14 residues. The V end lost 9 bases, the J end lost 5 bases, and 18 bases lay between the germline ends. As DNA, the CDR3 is TGTGCCACCTCAGAACAGGGCGCTAGCGAGACCCAGTACTTC. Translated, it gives CATSEQGASETQYF.

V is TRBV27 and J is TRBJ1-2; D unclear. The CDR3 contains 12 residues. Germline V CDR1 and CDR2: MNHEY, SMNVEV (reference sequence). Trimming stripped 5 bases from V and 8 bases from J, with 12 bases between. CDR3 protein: CASSPQFGGYTF. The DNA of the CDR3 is TGTGCCAGCAGTCCCCAATTCGGGGGCTACACCTTC.